This paragraph covers one T cell receptor (beta chain) sequence. Its antigen is currently unknown. These data belong to a study of cytomegalovirus exposure and HLA in healthy donors. Study-level points and caveats: Per a later analysis, HLA-associated TCR beta chains showed more clonal expansion than other, equally common TCR beta chains. Reportedly, HLA-A and HLA-B alleles of most subjects were accurately predicted from TCR beta. In vitro, a few CMV-associated chains proved specific for CMV antigens. The authors listed 180 or so TCR beta chains as cytomegalovirus-associated.

Germline-derived CDR1 and CDR2 are SGDLS and YYNGEE. V lost 7 bases to trimming and J lost 1 base, with 14 bases between them. CDR3 length equals 14 residues. 13 Jbeta primers and 60 Vbeta primers were used for the PCR. Assay: immunoSEQ multiplex PCR; the TCRdb copy retains only in-frame clones and omits some. Seen here are about 100,000 clones, around 85% observed once, and the top ten hold about 4.8%. The receptor was isolated from a man in his forties in good health and CMV-seropositive. This sequence joins TRBV9 and TRBJ1-1; tentatively, D is TRBD1 (5 bases). Source material: PBMCs. CDR3 in DNA: TGTGCCAGCGCCACGGGGGGGGAGAACACTGAAGCTTTCTTT. Translation: CASATGGENTEAFF.